This TCR beta chain was found in a study of T cells after yellow fever vaccination (dated by TCRdb to between 2017 and 2020). Regarding the complete study: The SMART-Seq v4 Ultra Low Input RNA kit was used to prepare libraries from fractions with low cell numbers. Bulk TCR alpha and beta repertoires were sequenced longitudinally to track T-cell clones before and after primary and booster YFV17D yellow fever vaccination. The cohort comprised two healthy male donors, one aged 18 to 30 and one aged 30 to 40 years. Bulk PBMC replicates and cell subsets were isolated from blood drawn at multiple timepoints before and after both primary and secondary immunization. What the research found in general, with its limitations: Most clones expanded after primary vaccination (about 95% of CD4 and around nine tenths of CD8) were re-detected after the booster, suggesting that broad memory maintenance occurred. Because abundant contaminating clonotypes from the bulk population could be contained in FACS-sorted repertoires, computational filtering was required. Compared with the primary T-cell response, the secondary T-cell response was faster but weaker, reaching its peak on day 5 rather than on day 15. Because the study included only two donors, the extent to which the findings can be generalized is limited. A small fraction of clonotypes appeared in both the CD4 and CD8 compartments, likely as a result of convergent recombination.

In light of the paper, this sample's treatment or condition label describes: live attenuated yellow fever vaccine strain. A standard Ficoll-Paque protocol was used to isolate PBMCs from peripheral blood. CD4 and CD8 T-cell fractions were isolated with Dynabeads CD4 and CD8 positive selection kits. RNA was extracted with TriZol from bulk PBMCs, CD4 and CD8 fractions, and dextramer-positive and dextramer-negative fractions. This clonotype occurred many times. Its antigen is not yet known. Base qualities are not provided; no much larger clone lies one nucleotide away. TCR cDNA was made using 5'RACE template switching, a step that added a universal primer site and unique molecular identifiers. Priming of cDNA synthesis was performed from both the TCR alpha and TCR beta constant segments. Library amplification used two PCR steps, and the second PCR step added sample barcodes and sequencing adapters. Sequencing of libraries was done on Illumina HiSeq 2500 (2x100 bp) or NovaSeq (2x150 bp). The published analysis was carried out like this. Reads were demultiplexed and collapsed into UMI consensus sequences with MIGEC, and V(D)J alignment was performed with MiXCR. Vaccine-responding clonotypes were identified with edgeR using replicate PBMC samples, with FDR below 0.01 and a log2 fold change above 5 up to day 15 being required. Bulk clonotypes were assigned CD4 or CD8 identity according to which sequenced CD4 or CD8 repertoire held them at higher abundance. Through fastp at Q25 and MiXCR, TCRdb rebuilt clones from the public reads, retaining in-frame beta chains. CDR3 protein duplicates are merged, each entry listing the most common genes and DNA. Here the V and J calls rest on TCRdb's processing, not on the authors' analysis. The sample table contains some 110,000 distinct CDR3 sequences; only one count was recorded for about 7.4% of them. 2.5% of the sample belongs to the ten largest clones.

The sample here was CD4+ T cells sorted from PBMCs, taken 10 to 11 days after the first yellow fever vaccination. The source of this sequence is a man aged 18 to 35 who received the YFV17D yellow fever vaccine.

The DNA sequence is as follows: TGCGCCAGCAGTCAATCCAGGCTAGCGGGGGATACGCAGTATTTT. Its amino acids are CASSQSRLAGDTQYF. The chain couples TRBV4-3 to TRBJ2-3; TRBD2 aligns with 9 central bases. Reading the germline V gene gives CDR1 LGHNA and CDR2 YSLEER. The CDR3 numbers 15 residues from cysteine through phenylalanine. CDR3 DNA is the only sequence kept; it has 45 bases, read in frame from the first base. Compared with germline, V lacks 6 bases and J lacks 6 bases; bases without a gene match: 10.